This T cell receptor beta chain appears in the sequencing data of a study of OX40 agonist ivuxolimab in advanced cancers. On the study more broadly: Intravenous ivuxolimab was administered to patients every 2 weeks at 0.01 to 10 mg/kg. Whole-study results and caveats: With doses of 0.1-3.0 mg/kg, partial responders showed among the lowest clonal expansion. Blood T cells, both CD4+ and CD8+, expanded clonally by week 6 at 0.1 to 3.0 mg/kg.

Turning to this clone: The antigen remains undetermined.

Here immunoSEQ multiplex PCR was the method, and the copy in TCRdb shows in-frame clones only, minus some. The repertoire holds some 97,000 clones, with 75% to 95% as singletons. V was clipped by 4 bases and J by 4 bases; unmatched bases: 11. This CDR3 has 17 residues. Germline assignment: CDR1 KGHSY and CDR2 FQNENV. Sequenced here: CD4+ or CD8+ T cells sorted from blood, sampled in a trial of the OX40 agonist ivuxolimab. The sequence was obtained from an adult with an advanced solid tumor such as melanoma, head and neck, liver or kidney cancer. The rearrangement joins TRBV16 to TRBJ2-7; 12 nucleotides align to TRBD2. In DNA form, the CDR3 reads TGTGCCAGCAGCCCGGGGCTAGCGGGAGGGCTACGGTACGAGCAGTACTTC. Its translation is CASSPGLAGGLRYEQYF.